This is a list of T cell receptor beta chains from one sample in a study of T cell responses to AZD1222 COVID-19 vaccine. Profiling relied on immunoSEQ multiplex PCR, and the TCRdb table lists in-frame clones only, not all of them. The repertoire holds tens of thousands of clones, with approximately 87% as singletons. Sequences were derived from peripheral blood, sampled on day 0 of AZD1222 vaccination. The source is an adult in good health. Both conserved end residues are part of each CDR3. The D gene is left open where the match is weak. The listing skips clone size in some rows; elsewhere it reads once, few, many or a size class.

TRBJ2-1	-	TRBV19	TRBD2	CASGGGRVSNEQFF	TGTGCCAGTGGGGGGGGAAGGGTGTCCAATGAGCAGTTCTTC
TRBJ2-7	-	TRBV6-5	-	CASSYLNRGLSYEQYF	TGTGCCAGCAGTTACTTAAACAGGGGACTCTCCTACGAGCAGTACTTC
TRBJ1-2	-	TRBV27	TRBD1	CASSLQGRGGYTF	TGTGCCAGCAGTCTACAGGGGAGAGGTGGCTACACCTTC
TRBJ2-5	-	TRBV30	-	CAWSRGTVETQYF	TGTGCCTGGAGCAGGGGAACGGTAGAGACCCAGTACTTC
TRBJ1-1	-	TRBV27	-	CASSFRRGRGTEAFF	TGTGCCAGCAGTTTCCGGCGGGGACGGGGAACTGAAGCTTTCTTT
TRBJ2-5	-	TRBV30	TRBD2	CAWSVPSGGLETQYF	TGTGCCTGGAGTGTACCCAGCGGGGGCTTAGAGACCCAGTACTTC
TRBJ1-3	-	TRBV28	-	CASRLGGRLDTIYF	TGTGCCAGCAGGTTGGGTGGGAGGTTGGACACCATATATTTT
TRBJ2-3	-	TRBV5-1	-	CASSLADSTDTQYF	TGCGCCAGCAGCTTGGCGGATAGCACAGATACGCAGTATTTT
TRBJ1-4	-	TRBV6-5	-	CASSSPNEKLFF	TGTGCCAGCAGTTCACCCAATGAAAAACTGTTTTTT
TRBJ1-4	once	TRBV30	TRBD1	CAWSRQGGNEKLFF	TGTGCCTGGAGCCGACAGGGAGGTAATGAAAAACTGTTTTTT
TRBJ1-1	once	TRBV2	TRBD1	CASTLTGTNTEAFF	TGTGCCAGCACCCTGACAGGGACTAACACTGAAGCTTTCTTT
TRBJ2-1	-	TRBV18	TRBD2	CASSPDGGNSYNEQFF	TGTGCCAGCTCACCTGACGGGGGGAACTCCTACAATGAGCAGTTCTTC
TRBJ2-3	-	TRBV11-2	-	CASSPRVAGNTDTQYF	TGTGCCAGCAGCCCCCGGGTGGCGGGGAACACAGATACGCAGTATTTT
TRBJ1-1	-	TRBV6-1	-	CASSETLRGTEAFF	TGTGCCAGCAGTGAGACCTTAAGGGGTACTGAAGCTTTCTTT
TRBJ2-3	-	TRBV10-3	-	CAISESGGADTQYF	TGTGCCATCAGTGAGTCTGGCGGCGCAGATACGCAGTATTTT
TRBJ2-5	-	TRBV27	-	CASRPVRGLQETQYF	TGTGCCAGCAGGCCCGTTCGAGGGCTCCAAGAGACCCAGTACTTC
TRBJ1-1	once	TRBV28	-	CASMVSGRTEAFF	TGTGCCAGCATGGTCTCGGGGAGAACTGAAGCTTTCTTT
TRBJ1-1	-	TRBV12-3/TRBV12-4	-	CASRQGGEAFF	TGTGCCAGCAGACAGGGTGGCGAAGCTTTCTTT
TRBJ2-7	-	TRBV10-2	-	CASSYGTDAYEQYF	TGCGCCAGCAGTTACGGGACGGATGCCTACGAGCAGTACTTC
TRBJ2-1	-	TRBV4-3	-	CASSQEGYYNEQFF	TGCGCCAGCAGCCAAGAGGGCTACTACAATGAGCAGTTCTTC
TRBJ2-3	-	TRBV10-1	-	CATSYTTDTQYF	TGCGCCACCTCTTATACCACAGATACGCAGTATTTT
TRBJ1-2	-	TRBV27	TRBD1	CASSQGQVELYGYTF	TGTGCCAGCAGTCAGGGACAGGTGGAACTTTATGGCTACACCTTC
TRBJ2-7	-	TRBV19	TRBD1	CASRPKTGGNYEQYF	TGTGCCAGTAGACCTAAGACAGGGGGGAACTACGAGCAGTACTTC
TRBJ2-7	-	TRBV10-2	TRBD2	CASRGGNYEQYF	TGCGCCAGCCGGGGGGGGAATTACGAGCAGTACTTC
TRBJ1-5	-	TRBV28	TRBD1	CASSLGQGEQPQHF	TGTGCCAGCAGTTTAGGGCAGGGGGAACAGCCCCAGCATTTT
TRBJ1-2	-	TRBV3-1/TRBV3-2	-	CASSLGPNYGYTF	TGTGCCAGCAGCCTAGGCCCTAACTATGGCTACACCTTC
TRBJ1-1	-	TRBV28	-	CASDGQPVGTEAFF	TGTGCCAGCGATGGTCAGCCCGTGGGGACTGAAGCTTTCTTT